This T cell receptor (beta chain) came from a study of shared clonotypes between healthy human individuals. The repertoire was sequenced with immunoSEQ multiplex PCR; TCRdb's copy has only in-frame clones and lacks some. This sample has about 2.4 million clones, with over 85% found just once. In germline, CDR1 is MNHEY, CDR2 SMNVEV (reference sequence). V was trimmed by 7 bases and J by 3 bases, leaving 18 bases between them. The CDR3 sequence is 15 residues long. The TCR comes from a man between 18 and 29 years old in good health. Some clones in this sample may be carry-over from other donors' samples. The rearrangement links TRBV27 to TRBJ1-1, with no clear D. Sequenced: naive CD4+ T cells from PBMCs. Subset here: CD45RA+ positively selected. The CDR3 nucleotides read TGTGCCAGCAAAAATGTGGGCGAGGGTTACACTGAAGCTTTCTTT. Protein sequence: CASKNVGEGYTEAFF.